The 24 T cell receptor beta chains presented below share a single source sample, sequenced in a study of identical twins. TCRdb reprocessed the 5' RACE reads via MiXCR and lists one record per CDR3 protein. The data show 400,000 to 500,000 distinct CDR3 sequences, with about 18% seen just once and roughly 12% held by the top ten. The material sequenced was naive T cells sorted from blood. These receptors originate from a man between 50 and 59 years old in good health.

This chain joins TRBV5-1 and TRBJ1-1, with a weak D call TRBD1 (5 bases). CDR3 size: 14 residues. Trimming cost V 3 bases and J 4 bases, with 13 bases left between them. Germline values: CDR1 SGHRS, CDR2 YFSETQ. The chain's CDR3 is CASSWGWGATEAFF. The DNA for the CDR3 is TGCGCCAGCAGCTGGGGCTGGGGTGCCACTGAAGCTTTCTTT.

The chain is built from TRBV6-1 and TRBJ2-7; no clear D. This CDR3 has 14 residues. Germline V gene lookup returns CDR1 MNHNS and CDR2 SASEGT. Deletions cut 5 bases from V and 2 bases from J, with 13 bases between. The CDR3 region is CASSKARGPYEQYF. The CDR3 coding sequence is TGTGCCAGCAGTAAGGCCCGAGGACCCTACGAGCAGTACTTC.

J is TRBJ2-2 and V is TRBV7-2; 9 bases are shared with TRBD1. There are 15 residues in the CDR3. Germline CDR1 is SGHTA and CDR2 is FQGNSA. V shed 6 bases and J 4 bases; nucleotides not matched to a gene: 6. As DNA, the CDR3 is TGTGCCAGCAGATCCGGGACAGGGCCCACCGGGGAGCTGTTTTTT. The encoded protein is CASRSGTGPTGELFF. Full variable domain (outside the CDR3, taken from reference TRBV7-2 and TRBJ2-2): GAGVSQSPSNKVTEKGKDVELRCDPISGHTALYWYRQSLGQGLEFLIYFQGNSAPDKSGLPSDRFSAERTGGSVSTLTIQRTQQEDSAVYLCASRSGTGPTGELFFGEGSRLTVL.

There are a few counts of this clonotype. This CDR3 reads CSAKKSSGIHEQYF. Written as DNA, the CDR3 is TGCAGTGCTAAGAAAAGTAGCGGGATCCACGAGCAGTACTTC. The chain recombines TRBV20-1 with TRBJ2-7; the match to TRBD2 covers 8 bases. CDR3 length equals 14 residues. Germline CDR1 is DFQATT and CDR2 is SNEGSKA (reference sequence). Trimming removed 4 bases from V and 5 bases from J; junction bases left unmatched: 10.

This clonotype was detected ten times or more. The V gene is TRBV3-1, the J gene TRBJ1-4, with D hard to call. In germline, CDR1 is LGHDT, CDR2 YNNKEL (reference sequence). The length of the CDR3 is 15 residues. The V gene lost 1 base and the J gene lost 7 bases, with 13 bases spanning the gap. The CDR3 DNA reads TGTGCCAGCAGCCAAGGAGGGTTCGTTCGTGAAAAACTGTTTTTT. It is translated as CASSQGGFVREKLFF.

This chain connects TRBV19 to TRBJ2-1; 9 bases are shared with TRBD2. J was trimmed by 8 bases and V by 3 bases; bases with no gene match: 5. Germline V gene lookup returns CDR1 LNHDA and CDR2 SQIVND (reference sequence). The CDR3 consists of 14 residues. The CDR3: CASSIGTSLDEQFF. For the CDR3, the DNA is TGTGCCAGTAGTATCGGGACTAGCCTCGATGAGCAGTTCTTC.

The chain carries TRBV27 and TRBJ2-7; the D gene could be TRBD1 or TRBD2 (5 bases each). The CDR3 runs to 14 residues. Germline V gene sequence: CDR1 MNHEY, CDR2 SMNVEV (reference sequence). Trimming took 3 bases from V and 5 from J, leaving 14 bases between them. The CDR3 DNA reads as TGTGCCAGCAGTTTCGGGGTAGGGGCCCACGAGCAGTACTTC. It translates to CASSFGVGAHEQYF.

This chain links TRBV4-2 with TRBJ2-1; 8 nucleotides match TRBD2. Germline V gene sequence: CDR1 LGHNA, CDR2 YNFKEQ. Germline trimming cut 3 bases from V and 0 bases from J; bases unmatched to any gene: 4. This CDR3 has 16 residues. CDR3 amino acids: CASSQTSVSSYNEQFF. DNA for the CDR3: TGTGCCAGCAGCCAGACTAGCGTTAGCTCCTACAATGAGCAGTTCTTC.

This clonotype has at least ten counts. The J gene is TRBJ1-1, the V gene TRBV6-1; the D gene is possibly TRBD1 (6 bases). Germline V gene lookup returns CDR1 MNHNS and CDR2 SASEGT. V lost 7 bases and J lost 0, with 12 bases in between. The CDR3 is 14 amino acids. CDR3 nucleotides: TGTGCCAGCACCAGAACAGGGATGAACACTGAAGCTTTCTTT. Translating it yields CASTRTGMNTEAFF.

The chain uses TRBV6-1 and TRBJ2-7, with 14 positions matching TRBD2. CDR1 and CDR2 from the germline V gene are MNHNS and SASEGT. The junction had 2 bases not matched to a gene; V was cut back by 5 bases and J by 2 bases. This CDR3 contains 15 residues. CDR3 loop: CASSRTSGGTYEQYF. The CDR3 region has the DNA TGTGCCAGCAGTAGGACTAGCGGGGGGACCTACGAGCAGTACTTC.

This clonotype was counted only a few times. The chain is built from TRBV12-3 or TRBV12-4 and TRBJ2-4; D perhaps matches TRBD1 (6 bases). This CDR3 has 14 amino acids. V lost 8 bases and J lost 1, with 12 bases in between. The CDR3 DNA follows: TGTGCCAGCGCAGGGGCGAGGGCCAAAAACATTCAGTACTTC. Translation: CASAGARAKNIQYF.

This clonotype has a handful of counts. The chain's CDR3 is CASSYPRQLEKLFF. The CDR3 region has the DNA TGTGCCAGCAGTTACCCCCGGCAGCTCGAAAAACTGTTTTTT. The rearrangement uses TRBV6-2 or TRBV6-3 and TRBJ1-4; D remains ambiguous. V was shortened by 2 bases and J by 8 bases, with 12 bases between the two germline ends. In germline, CDR1 is MNHEY, CDR2 SVGEGT. CDR3 size: 14 residues.

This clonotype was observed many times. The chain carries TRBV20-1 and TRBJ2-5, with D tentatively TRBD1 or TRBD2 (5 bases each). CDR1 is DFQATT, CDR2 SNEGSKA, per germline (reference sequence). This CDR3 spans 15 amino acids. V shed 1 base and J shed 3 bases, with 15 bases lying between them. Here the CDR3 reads CSARGGDPVEETQYF. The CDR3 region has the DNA TGCAGTGCTAGAGGAGGGGATCCCGTGGAAGAGACCCAGTACTTC.

The CDR3 DNA sequence: TGCGCCAGCAGCTTACTAGCGGGGGGACTCAACAATGAGCAGTTCTTC. It encodes CASSLLAGGLNNEQFF. V and J are TRBV5-1 and TRBJ2-1, with 12 bases identical to TRBD2. V lost 2 bases, J lost 5 bases, and 5 bases stayed unmatched. The germline V gene has CDR1 SGHRS and CDR2 YFSETQ. The CDR3 runs to 16 residues.

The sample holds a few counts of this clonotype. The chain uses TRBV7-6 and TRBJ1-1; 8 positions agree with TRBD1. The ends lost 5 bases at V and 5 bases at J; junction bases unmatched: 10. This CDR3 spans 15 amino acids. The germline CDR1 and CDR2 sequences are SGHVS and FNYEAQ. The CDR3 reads CASSPTGAGGTEAFF. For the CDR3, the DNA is TGTGCCAGCAGCCCGACAGGGGCCGGTGGGACTGAAGCTTTCTTT.

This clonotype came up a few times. Here the CDR3 reads CASSLYGRQGFPRQETQYF. The CDR3 DNA reads TGTGCCAGCAGTTTATATGGGAGACAGGGCTTTCCTCGCCAAGAGACCCAGTACTTC. The chain couples TRBV12-3 or TRBV12-4 to TRBJ2-5; 7 nucleotides line up with TRBD1. CDR3 size: 19 residues. V shed 2 bases and J 1 base; nucleotides not matched to a gene: 16.

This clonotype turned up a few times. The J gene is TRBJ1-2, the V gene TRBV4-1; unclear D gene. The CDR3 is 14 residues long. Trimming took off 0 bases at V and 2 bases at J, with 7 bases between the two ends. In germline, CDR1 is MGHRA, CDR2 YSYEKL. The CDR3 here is CASSQDPLNYGYTF. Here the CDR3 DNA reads TGCGCCAGCAGCCAAGATCCCTTAAACTATGGCTACACCTTC.

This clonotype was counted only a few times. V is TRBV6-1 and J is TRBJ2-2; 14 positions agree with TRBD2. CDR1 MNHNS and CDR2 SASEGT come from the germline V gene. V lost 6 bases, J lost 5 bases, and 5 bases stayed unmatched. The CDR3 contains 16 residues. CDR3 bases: TGTGCCAGCAGCCACGGACTAGCGGGAGGAACCGGGGAGCTGTTTTTT. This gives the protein CASSHGLAGGTGELFF.

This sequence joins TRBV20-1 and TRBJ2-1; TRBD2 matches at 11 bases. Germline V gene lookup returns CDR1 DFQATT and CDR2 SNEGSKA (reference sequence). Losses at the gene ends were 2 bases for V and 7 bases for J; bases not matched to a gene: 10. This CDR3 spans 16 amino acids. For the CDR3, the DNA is TGCAGTGCTAGACCCGATAGCGGGAGGGATCGGAATGAGCAGTTCTTC. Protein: CSARPDSGRDRNEQFF.

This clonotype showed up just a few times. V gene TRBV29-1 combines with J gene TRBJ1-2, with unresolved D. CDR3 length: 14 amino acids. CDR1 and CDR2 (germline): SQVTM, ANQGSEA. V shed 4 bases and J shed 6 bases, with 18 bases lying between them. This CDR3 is CSVAGSPIPDGYTF. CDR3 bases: TGCAGCGTTGCGGGGTCCCCGATACCGGATGGCTACACCTTC.

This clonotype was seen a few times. Here the CDR3 DNA reads TGCAGCGCCAAGACAGGGGATAATTCACCCCTCCACTTT. As protein: CSAKTGDNSPLHF. The chain uses TRBV29-1 and TRBJ1-6, with 8 bases fitting TRBD1. V lost 7 bases and J lost 5; bases outside the gene matches: 4. CDR1 and CDR2 from the germline V gene are SQVTM and ANQGSEA. The CDR3 loop spans 13 amino acids.

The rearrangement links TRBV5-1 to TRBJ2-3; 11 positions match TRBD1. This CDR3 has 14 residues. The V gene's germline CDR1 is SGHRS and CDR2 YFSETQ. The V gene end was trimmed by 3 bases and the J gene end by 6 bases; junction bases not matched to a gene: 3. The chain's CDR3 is CASSYRDRGDTQYF. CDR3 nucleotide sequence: TGCGCCAGCAGCTACCGGGACAGGGGGGATACGCAGTATTTT. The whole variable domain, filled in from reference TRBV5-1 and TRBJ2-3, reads KAGVTQTPRYLIKTRGQQVTLSCSPISGHRSVSWYQQTPGQGLQFLFEYFSETQRNKGNFPGRFSGRQFSNSRSEMNVSTLELGDSALYLCASSYRDRGDTQYFGPGTRLTVL.

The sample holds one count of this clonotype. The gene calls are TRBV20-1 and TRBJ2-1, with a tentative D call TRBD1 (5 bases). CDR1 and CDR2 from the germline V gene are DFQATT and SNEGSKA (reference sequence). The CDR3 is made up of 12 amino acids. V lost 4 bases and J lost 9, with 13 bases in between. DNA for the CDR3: TGCAGTGCTACGCAGGGTCAGCGTGAGCAGTTCTTC. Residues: CSATQGQREQFF.

CDR3 loop: CATSRDLQSSYNEQFF. The CDR3 DNA follows: TGTGCCACCAGCAGAGATCTCCAGAGCTCCTACAATGAGCAGTTCTTC. The rearrangement links TRBV15 to TRBJ2-1; D is uncertain. With 0 bases removed from V and 0 bases from J, the gap between germline ends came to 9 bases. The germline CDR1 and CDR2 sequences are LNHNV and YYDKDF (reference sequence). The CDR3 totals 16 residues.